Presented here are 7 T cell receptor beta chains from one specimen sequenced in a study of T cells in Graves' hyperthyroidism and ophthalmopathy. RNA transcripts yielded amplified TCR beta CDR3 regions. The study used the HTBI primer set for a first-round RT-PCR of the TCR CDR3. Each CDR3 protein is one row after TCRdb ran MiXCR on the multiplex PCR reads. Of roughly 500,000 distinct CDR3 sequences listed, over 35% are singletons. Sequencing input: peripheral blood or thyroid tissue (not recorded which). These receptors were obtained from an adult woman with Graves' disease, either hyperthyroidism or ophthalmopathy (not recorded which).

This clonotype occurred many times. This chain uses TRBV20-1 with TRBJ2-2; 8 nucleotides match TRBD2. With V trimmed by 6 bases and J by 10 bases, 4 bases remained unmatched. The CDR3 spans 11 residues. Germline loops: CDR1 DFQATT, CDR2 SNEGSKA (reference sequence). CDR3 coding DNA: TGCAGTGCCGCAGCGGGAGTGGAGCTGTTTTTT. This sequence encodes CSAAAGVELFF.

J is TRBJ2-5 and V is TRBV10-3; maybe TRBD2 (7 bases). The CDR3 has 16 residues. V lost 2 bases and J lost 5, with 18 bases in between. CDR1 is ENHRY, CDR2 SYGVKD, per germline. CDR3 nucleotides: TGTGCCATCAGTGAGGCGGGGGCCCCGGAGAGGGAGACCCAGTACTTC. Translating gives CAISEAGAPERETQYF.

There are many counts of this clonotype. J is TRBJ1-2 and V is TRBV19; possibly TRBD1 for D (5 bases). There are 15 residues in the CDR3. In germline, CDR1 is LNHDA, CDR2 SQIVND (reference sequence). The V end was cut by 4 bases, the J end by 4 bases, with 16 bases between. CDR3 sequence (DNA): TGTGCCAGTAGTACCGGGACCCAGCAGGGCTATGGCTACACCTTC. Amino acid sequence: CASSTGTQQGYGYTF.

This clonotype was found many times. The V and J genes are TRBV25-1 and TRBJ1-5; D not resolved. The CDR3 length is 10 residues. From germline, CDR1 is MGHDK and CDR2 SYGVNS. The ends were cut back, 8 bases at V and 5 bases at J, with 4 bases in the middle. Here the CDR3 DNA reads TGTGCCAGCGGGCATCAGCCCCAGCATTTT. It is translated as CASGHQPQHF.

This clonotype appeared a few times. The genes are TRBV14 and TRBJ2-1; D possibly corresponds to TRBD2 (6 bases). The length of the CDR3 is 13 residues. Trimming stripped 4 bases from V and 9 bases from J, with 13 bases between. Germline lookup yields CDR1 SGHDN and CDR2 FVKESK. The CDR3 here is CASSPRLVGEQFF. DNA of the CDR3: TGTGCCAGCAGCCCTAGACTAGTCGGTGAGCAGTTCTTC.

In DNA, the CDR3 is TGTGCCACCAGCAGAGGGGCAGAAAGTGCCTACGAGCAGTACTTC. This encodes CATSRGAESAYEQYF. V is TRBV15 and J is TRBJ2-7, with D unresolved. The CDR3 covers 15 residues. V was shortened by 1 base and J by 2 bases, with 12 bases between the two germline ends. CDR1 and CDR2 from the germline V gene are LNHNV and YYDKDF (reference sequence). Full variable domain (outside the CDR3, taken from reference TRBV15 and TRBJ2-7): DAMVIQNPRYQVTQFGKPVTLSCSQTLNHNVMYWYQQKSSQAPKLLFHYYDKDFNNEADTPDNFQSRRPNTSFCFLDIRSPGLGDTAMYLCATSRGAESAYEQYFGPGTRLTVT.

The chain employs TRBV20-1 and TRBJ1-2, with D possibly TRBD1 on 5 matching bases. V was pared by 0 bases and J by 13 bases, with 15 bases between. Germline-derived CDR1 and CDR2 are DFQATT and SNEGSKA (reference sequence). The length of the CDR3 is 12 residues. The CDR3 loop reads CSARDLGTSGTF. CDR3 bases: TGCAGTGCTAGAGATCTTGGGACTAGCGGCACCTTC.